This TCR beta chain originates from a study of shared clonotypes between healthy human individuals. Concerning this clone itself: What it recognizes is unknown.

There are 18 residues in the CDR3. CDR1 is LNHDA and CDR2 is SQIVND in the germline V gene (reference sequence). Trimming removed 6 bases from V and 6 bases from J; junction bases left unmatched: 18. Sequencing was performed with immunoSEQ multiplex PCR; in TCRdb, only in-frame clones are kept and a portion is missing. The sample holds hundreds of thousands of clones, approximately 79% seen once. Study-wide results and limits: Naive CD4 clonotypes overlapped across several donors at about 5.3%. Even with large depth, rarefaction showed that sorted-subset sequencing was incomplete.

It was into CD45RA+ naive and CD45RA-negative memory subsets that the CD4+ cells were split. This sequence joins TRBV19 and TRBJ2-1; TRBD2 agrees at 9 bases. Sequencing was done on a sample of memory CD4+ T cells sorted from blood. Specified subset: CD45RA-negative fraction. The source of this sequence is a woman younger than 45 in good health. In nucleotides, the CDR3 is TGTGCCAGTAGAAGGGGATTGGCTAGCGGGAAGTCACGCAATGAGCAGTTCTTC. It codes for CASRRGLASGKSRNEQFF. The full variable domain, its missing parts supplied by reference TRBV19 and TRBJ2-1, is DGGITQSPKYLFRKEGQNVTLSCEQNLNHDAMYWYRQDPGQGLRLIYYSQIVNDFQKGDIAEGYSVSREKKESFPLTVTSAQKNPTAFYLCASRRGLASGKSRNEQFFGPGTRLTVL.